Given below is one T cell receptor beta chain in context. Each CDR3 protein gets one entry after TCRdb re-called the RACE reads with MiXCR. Altogether about 47,000 distinct CDR3 sequences are present, 3.7% being singletons, with the ten largest covering 5% to 7%. Time point of the sample: healthy volunteer bleed at 6 weeks. Unfractionated whole blood served as the source for total RNA extraction. The sample is drawn from a study of human T cells and chemical hapten exposure. The sample taken for sequencing was whole blood. The sequence derives from a human donor in good health. Some clones in this sample may be carry-over from other donors' samples.

CDR3 coding DNA: TGTGCCATAGCCCCTCGGGGCTATGGCTACACCTTC. Amino acid sequence: CAIAPRGYGYTF. The J gene is TRBJ1-2, the V gene TRBV28, with no clear D. The germline V and J ends were trimmed by 10 bases and 4 bases, with 13 bases remaining between them. The CDR3 contains 12 residues. The germline V gene has CDR1 MDHEN and CDR2 SYDVKM.